These T cell receptor beta chains were read from a single sample in a study of blood T cell repertoires in COVID-19. Using immunoSEQ multiplex PCR, the repertoire was profiled, and TCRdb retains in-frame clones only, with some absent. Of about 140,000 clones in the sample, approximately 90% were seen once. Sequences were obtained from peripheral blood. The receptors derive from an elderly woman with acute or convalescent COVID-19. CDR3s include the opening cysteine and the closing phenylalanine or tryptophan. Fields, in order: CDR3 length, J gene, D gene, clone size, V gene, CDR3 protein, CDR3 DNA. D genes are given only for firm matches. Size is stated for part of the rows, as once, few or many counts, or as a class when the clone is expanded.

cdr3_length: 13
j_call: TRBJ2-3
d_call: -
clone_size: -
v_call: TRBV6-1
cdr3_aa: CASSDRGTDTQYF
cdr3_nt: TGTGCCAGCAGTGACCGAGGGACAGATACGCAGTATTTT

cdr3_length: 13
j_call: TRBJ1-2
d_call: TRBD1
clone_size: once
v_call: TRBV27
cdr3_aa: CASSWDSFYGYTF
cdr3_nt: TGTGCCAGCAGTTGGGACAGCTTCTATGGCTACACCTTC

cdr3_length: 13
j_call: TRBJ2-7
d_call: -
clone_size: -
v_call: TRBV5-1
cdr3_aa: CASSHRGGYEQYF
cdr3_nt: TGCGCCAGCAGCCACCGGGGAGGATACGAGCAGTACTTC

cdr3_length: 16
j_call: TRBJ1-2
d_call: -
clone_size: -
v_call: TRBV5-6
cdr3_aa: CASSYPARGSNYGYTF
cdr3_nt: TGTGCCAGCAGCTATCCAGCCAGGGGAAGTAACTATGGCTACACCTTC

cdr3_length: 16
j_call: TRBJ2-3
d_call: TRBD1
clone_size: -
v_call: TRBV7-2
cdr3_aa: CASSAGTGAFSDTQYF
cdr3_nt: TGTGCCAGCAGCGCCGGGACAGGGGCTTTTTCGGATACGCAGTATTTT

cdr3_length: 15
j_call: TRBJ2-7
d_call: -
clone_size: -
v_call: TRBV15
cdr3_aa: CATSRDMGGPYEQYF
cdr3_nt: TGTGCCACCAGCAGAGATATGGGGGGACCCTACGAGCAGTACTTC

cdr3_length: 15
j_call: TRBJ2-1
d_call: -
clone_size: -
v_call: TRBV7-2
cdr3_aa: CASSLWDFPYNEQFF
cdr3_nt: TGTGCCAGCAGCTTATGGGACTTCCCCTACAATGAGCAGTTCTTC

cdr3_length: 13
j_call: TRBJ1-1
d_call: TRBD1
clone_size: -
v_call: TRBV6-5
cdr3_aa: CASGQGMNTEAFF
cdr3_nt: TGTGCCAGCGGACAGGGCATGAACACTGAAGCTTTCTTT

cdr3_length: 15
j_call: TRBJ1-2
d_call: -
clone_size: -
v_call: TRBV5-1
cdr3_aa: CASATVSRQGGGYTF
cdr3_nt: TGCGCCAGCGCAACCGTTTCACGGCAGGGCGGTGGCTACACCTTC

cdr3_length: 15
j_call: TRBJ2-7
d_call: TRBD1
clone_size: -
v_call: TRBV7-9
cdr3_aa: CASSADRRSTYEQYF
cdr3_nt: TGTGCCAGCAGCGCGGACAGGAGAAGTACGTACGAGCAGTACTTC

cdr3_length: 16
j_call: TRBJ1-2
d_call: -
clone_size: -
v_call: TRBV5-5
cdr3_aa: CASSLAVSNRVYGYTF
cdr3_nt: TGTGCCAGCAGCTTGGCCGTATCGAACAGGGTCTATGGCTACACCTTC

cdr3_length: 14
j_call: TRBJ1-5
d_call: TRBD1
clone_size: -
v_call: TRBV2
cdr3_aa: CASRGWTGDQPQHF
cdr3_nt: TGTGCCAGCAGGGGCTGGACAGGCGATCAGCCCCAGCATTTT

cdr3_length: 14
j_call: TRBJ1-5
d_call: -
clone_size: -
v_call: TRBV3-1/TRBV3-2
cdr3_aa: CASSQEGATQPQHF
cdr3_nt: TGTGCCAGCAGCCAAGAAGGAGCCACTCAGCCCCAGCATTTT

cdr3_length: 15
j_call: TRBJ2-7
d_call: TRBD1
clone_size: -
v_call: TRBV3-1/TRBV3-2
cdr3_aa: CASSSPDRPSYEQYF
cdr3_nt: TGTGCCAGCAGCTCCCCGGACAGGCCGTCCTACGAGCAGTACTTC

cdr3_length: 14
j_call: TRBJ1-2
d_call: TRBD1
clone_size: -
v_call: TRBV29-1
cdr3_aa: CSVETQGANYGYTF
cdr3_nt: TGCAGCGTTGAAACACAGGGGGCTAACTATGGCTACACCTTC

cdr3_length: 12
j_call: TRBJ1-1
d_call: -
clone_size: -
v_call: TRBV6-6
cdr3_aa: CASSFGNTEAFF
cdr3_nt: TGTGCCAGCAGTTTCGGGAACACTGAAGCTTTCTTT

cdr3_length: 15
j_call: TRBJ1-6
d_call: TRBD1
clone_size: -
v_call: TRBV5-1
cdr3_aa: CASSLERTGRSPLHF
cdr3_nt: TGCGCCAGCAGCCTTGAGAGGACAGGGCGCTCACCCCTCCACTTT

cdr3_length: 14
j_call: TRBJ1-6
d_call: -
clone_size: -
v_call: TRBV5-4
cdr3_aa: CACREGQNNSPLHF
cdr3_nt: TGTGCCTGTCGGGAGGGGCAAAATAATTCACCCCTCCACTTT

cdr3_length: 14
j_call: TRBJ1-6
d_call: TRBD1
clone_size: -
v_call: TRBV5-1
cdr3_aa: CASQQGTYNSPLHF
cdr3_nt: TGCGCCAGCCAACAGGGGACCTATAATTCACCCCTCCACTTT

cdr3_length: 16
j_call: TRBJ1-1
d_call: TRBD1
clone_size: -
v_call: TRBV18
cdr3_aa: CASCTGAGIGRAEAFF
cdr3_nt: TGTGCCAGCTGCACAGGGGCCGGGATCGGTAGGGCTGAAGCTTTCTTT

cdr3_length: 18
j_call: TRBJ2-7
d_call: -
clone_size: -
v_call: TRBV4-3
cdr3_aa: CASSQVLIDRDTSYEQYF
cdr3_nt: TGCGCCAGCAGCCAAGTTCTAATCGATCGGGACACCTCCTACGAGCAGTACTTC

cdr3_length: 18
j_call: TRBJ2-1
d_call: TRBD2
clone_size: -
v_call: TRBV4-1
cdr3_aa: CASSQGTSGGLTYNEQFF
cdr3_nt: TGCGCCAGCAGCCAAGGGACTAGCGGGGGCCTTACCTACAATGAGCAGTTCTTC

cdr3_length: 14
j_call: TRBJ1-1
d_call: TRBD1
clone_size: once
v_call: TRBV7-9
cdr3_aa: CASSLDRLLAEAFF
cdr3_nt: TGTGCCAGCAGCCTGGACAGGCTCTTGGCTGAAGCTTTCTTT

cdr3_length: 15
j_call: TRBJ2-1
d_call: TRBD2
clone_size: -
v_call: TRBV5-4
cdr3_aa: CASSSTSGGAGEQFF
cdr3_nt: TGTGCCAGCAGCTCTACTAGCGGGGGGGCGGGTGAGCAGTTCTTC

cdr3_length: 14
j_call: TRBJ1-6
d_call: -
clone_size: -
v_call: TRBV5-4
cdr3_aa: CASSLQGPNSPLHF
cdr3_nt: TGTGCCAGCAGCTTGCAGGGCCCAAATTCACCCCTCCACTTT

cdr3_length: 13
j_call: TRBJ2-1
d_call: -
clone_size: -
v_call: TRBV24-1
cdr3_aa: CATSGGAGNEQFF
cdr3_nt: TGTGCCACCAGCGGGGGAGCGGGCAATGAGCAGTTCTTC

cdr3_length: 17
j_call: TRBJ1-1
d_call: -
clone_size: few
v_call: TRBV5-1
cdr3_aa: CASSLALTGTAGTEAFF
cdr3_nt: TGCGCCAGCAGCTTGGCTCTAACAGGGACCGCCGGCACTGAAGCTTTCTTT

cdr3_length: 20
j_call: TRBJ1-5
d_call: -
clone_size: -
v_call: TRBV23-1
cdr3_aa: CASSELSGHHPEYSNQPQHF
cdr3_nt: TGCGCCAGCAGTGAGTTATCGGGACATCATCCGGAATATAGCAATCAGCCCCAGCATTTT

cdr3_length: 16
j_call: TRBJ1-3
d_call: -
clone_size: -
v_call: TRBV18
cdr3_aa: CASSPVQDTSGNTIYF
cdr3_nt: TGTGCCAGCTCACCCGTACAGGATACCTCTGGAAACACCATATATTTT

cdr3_length: 16
j_call: TRBJ2-3
d_call: TRBD2
clone_size: -
v_call: TRBV6-6
cdr3_aa: CASSYRRTSGTDTQYF
cdr3_nt: TGTGCCAGCAGTTACCGGAGGACTAGCGGCACAGATACGCAGTATTTT

cdr3_length: 13
j_call: TRBJ2-1
d_call: -
clone_size: once
v_call: TRBV11-1
cdr3_aa: CASSLANYNEQFF
cdr3_nt: TGTGCCAGCAGCTTAGCCAATTACAATGAGCAGTTCTTC

cdr3_length: 15
j_call: TRBJ1-2
d_call: -
clone_size: -
v_call: TRBV4-1
cdr3_aa: CASSQDQGRGYGYTF
cdr3_nt: TGCGCCAGCAGCCAAGATCAGGGCAGAGGCTATGGCTACACCTTC

cdr3_length: 15
j_call: TRBJ2-1
d_call: TRBD1
clone_size: -
v_call: TRBV5-4
cdr3_aa: CASSPTGDSYNEQFF
cdr3_nt: TGTGCCAGCAGCCCGACAGGGGATTCCTACAATGAGCAGTTCTTC

cdr3_length: 17
j_call: TRBJ2-2
d_call: TRBD2
clone_size: -
v_call: TRBV19
cdr3_aa: CASSARTSGGAVGELFF
cdr3_nt: TGTGCCAGTAGTGCGCGGACTAGCGGGGGGGCCGTCGGGGAGCTGTTTTTT

cdr3_length: 14
j_call: TRBJ1-2
d_call: TRBD1
clone_size: -
v_call: TRBV9
cdr3_aa: CASSMTGALYGYTF
cdr3_nt: TGTGCCAGCAGCATGACAGGGGCCCTCTATGGCTACACCTTC

cdr3_length: 14
j_call: TRBJ1-1
d_call: TRBD1
clone_size: -
v_call: TRBV6-6
cdr3_aa: CASSLRTGGTEAFF
cdr3_nt: TGTGCCAGCAGTTTAAGGACAGGGGGCACTGAAGCTTTCTTT

cdr3_length: 14
j_call: TRBJ1-2
d_call: TRBD1
clone_size: -
v_call: TRBV18
cdr3_aa: CASSPQPGQGVYTF
cdr3_nt: TGTGCCAGCTCACCGCAACCGGGACAGGGGGTTTACACCTTC

cdr3_length: 14
j_call: TRBJ1-6
d_call: -
clone_size: -
v_call: TRBV7-6
cdr3_aa: CASSLGQNNSPLHF
cdr3_nt: TGTGCCAGCAGCTTAGGACAGAATAATTCACCCCTCCACTTT

cdr3_length: 14
j_call: TRBJ2-1
d_call: TRBD2
clone_size: -
v_call: TRBV3-1/TRBV3-2
cdr3_aa: CASGPSGGANEQFF
cdr3_nt: TGTGCCAGCGGCCCTAGCGGGGGGGCAAATGAGCAGTTCTTC